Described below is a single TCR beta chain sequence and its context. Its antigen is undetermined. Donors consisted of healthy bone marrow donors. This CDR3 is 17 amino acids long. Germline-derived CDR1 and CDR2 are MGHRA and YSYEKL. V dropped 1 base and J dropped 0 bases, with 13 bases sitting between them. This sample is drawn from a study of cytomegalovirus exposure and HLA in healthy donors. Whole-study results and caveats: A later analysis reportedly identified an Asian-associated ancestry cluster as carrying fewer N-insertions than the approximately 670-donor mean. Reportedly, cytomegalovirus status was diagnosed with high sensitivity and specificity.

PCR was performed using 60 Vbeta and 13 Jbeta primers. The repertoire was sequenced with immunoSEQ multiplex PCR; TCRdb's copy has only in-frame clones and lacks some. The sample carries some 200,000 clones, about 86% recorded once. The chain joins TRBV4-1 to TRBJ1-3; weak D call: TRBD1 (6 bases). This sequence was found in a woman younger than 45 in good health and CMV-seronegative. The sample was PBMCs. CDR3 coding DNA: TGCGCCAGCAGCCAAGCAGGGGTCGGCGTCTCTGGAAACACCATATATTTT. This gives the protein CASSQAGVGVSGNTIYF.